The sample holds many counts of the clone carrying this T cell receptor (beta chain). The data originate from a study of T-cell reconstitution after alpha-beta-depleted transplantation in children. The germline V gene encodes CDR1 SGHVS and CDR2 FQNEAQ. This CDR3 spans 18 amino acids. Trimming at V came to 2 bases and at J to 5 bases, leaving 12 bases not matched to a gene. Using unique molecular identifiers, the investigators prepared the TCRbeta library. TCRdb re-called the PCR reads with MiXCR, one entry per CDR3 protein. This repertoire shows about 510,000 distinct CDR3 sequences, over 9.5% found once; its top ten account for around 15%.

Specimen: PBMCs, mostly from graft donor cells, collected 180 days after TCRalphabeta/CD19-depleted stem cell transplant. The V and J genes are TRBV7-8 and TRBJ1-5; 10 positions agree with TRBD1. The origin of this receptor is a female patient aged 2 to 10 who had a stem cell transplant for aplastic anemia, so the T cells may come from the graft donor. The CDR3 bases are TGTGCCAGCAGCTTATTTCGGGACAGGGGAATAACTGATCAGCCCCAGCATTTT. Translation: CASSLFRDRGITDQPQHF.